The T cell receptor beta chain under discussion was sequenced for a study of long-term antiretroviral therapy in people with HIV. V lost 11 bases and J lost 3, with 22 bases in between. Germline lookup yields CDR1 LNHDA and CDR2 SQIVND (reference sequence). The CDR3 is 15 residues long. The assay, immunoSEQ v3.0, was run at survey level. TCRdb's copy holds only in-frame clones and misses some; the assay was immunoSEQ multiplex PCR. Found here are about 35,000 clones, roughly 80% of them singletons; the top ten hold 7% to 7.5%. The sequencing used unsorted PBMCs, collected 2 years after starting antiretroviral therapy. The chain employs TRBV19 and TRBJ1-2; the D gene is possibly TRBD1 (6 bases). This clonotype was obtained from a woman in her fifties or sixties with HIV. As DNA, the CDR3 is TGTGCCGCAAAGGGCGTCGGGGGCAGGGACTATGGCTACACCTTC. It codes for CAAKGVGGRDYGYTF. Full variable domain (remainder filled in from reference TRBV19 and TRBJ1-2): DGGITQSPKYLFRKEGQNVTLSCEQNLNHDAMYWYRQDPGQGLRLIYYSQIVNDFQKGDIAEGYSVSREKKESFPLTVTSAQKNPTAFYLCAAKGVGGRDYGYTFGSGTRLTVV.